Listed below are T cell receptor beta chains from one sample, sequenced in a study of blood T cell repertoires in COVID-19. TCRdb's copy holds only in-frame clones and misses some; the assay was immunoSEQ multiplex PCR. The sample has 350,000 to 450,000 clones; around 87% are singletons. The material sequenced was PBMCs or T cells enriched from blood (not recorded which). All receptors derive from a man aged 40-49 years in a cohort exposed to, infected with or recovered from COVID-19 (not recorded which). The CDR3 runs from the conserved cysteine through the conserved F or W. The order of the fields is D gene, V gene, clone size, CDR3 length, J gene, CDR3 protein, CDR3 DNA. The D gene is left open where the match is weak. Size values are once, few and many counts, or a class for expanded clones, and some rows have none.

.	TRBV5-1	.	14	TRBJ1-4	CASSLRGEVEKLFF	TGCGCCAGCAGCTTGCGGGGGGAAGTAGAAAAACTGTTTTTT
.	TRBV6-5	.	15	TRBJ1-3	CASSQQGVSGNTIYF	TGTGCCAGCAGTCAACAGGGTGTCTCTGGAAACACCATATATTTT
TRBD2	TRBV5-1	.	20	TRBJ2-1	CASSLPSTSGRPSSYNEQFF	TGCGCCAGCAGCTTGCCCTCGACTAGCGGGAGGCCAAGCTCCTACAATGAGCAGTTCTTC
.	TRBV10-2	.	13	TRBJ2-7	CASSEGSSYEQYF	TGCGCCAGCAGTGAGGGCAGTTCCTACGAGCAGTACTTC
TRBD2	TRBV7-2	.	18	TRBJ2-4	CASSLAPGLAVAKNIQYF	TGTGCCAGCAGCTTAGCGCCGGGACTAGCGGTAGCCAAAAACATTCAGTACTTC
TRBD1	TRBV3-1/TRBV3-2	.	14	TRBJ1-5	CASSRKGQGGPQHF	TGTGCCAGCAGCCGTAAAGGACAGGGCGGACCCCAGCATTTT
.	TRBV6-5	.	16	TRBJ1-1	CASSYSGGQIYTEAFF	TGTGCCAGCAGTTACTCGGGTGGGCAGATTTATACTGAAGCTTTCTTT
TRBD1	TRBV15	.	16	TRBJ1-5	CATSRDRTGRNQPQHF	TGTGCCACCAGCAGAGATCGGACAGGGCGGAATCAGCCCCAGCATTTT
TRBD1	TRBV14	.	17	TRBJ1-1	CASSQETGTGNPTEAFF	TGTGCCAGCAGCCAGGAGACCGGGACAGGGAACCCCACTGAAGCTTTCTTT
.	TRBV3-1/TRBV3-2	.	13	TRBJ1-2	CASSQAPFGGYTF	TGTGCCAGCAGCCAAGCGCCATTCGGTGGCTACACCTTC
TRBD2	TRBV29-1	.	13	TRBJ2-7	CSAGTSGTYEQYF	TGCAGCGCCGGGACTAGCGGGACCTACGAGCAGTACTTC
.	TRBV6-6	.	16	TRBJ1-4	CASSYGNPILGEKLFF	TGTGCCAGCAGTTACGGAAACCCAATCTTGGGCGAAAAACTGTTTTTT
TRBD1	TRBV7-9	.	14	TRBJ1-4	CASGRQGYNEKLFF	TGTGCCAGCGGAAGACAGGGCTATAATGAAAAACTGTTTTTT
.	TRBV19	once	12	TRBJ1-3	CASSRGGNTIYF	TGTGCCAGTAGTCGAGGCGGAAACACCATATATTTT
.	TRBV12-3/TRBV12-4	.	13	TRBJ2-7	CASRTQGVHEQYF	TGTGCCAGTCGAACTCAGGGTGTCCACGAGCAGTACTTC
TRBD1	TRBV27	once	14	TRBJ2-3	CASSSTGYADTQYF	TGTGCCAGCAGTTCGACAGGGTACGCAGATACGCAGTATTTT
TRBD1	TRBV9	.	15	TRBJ2-1	CASSVPGQVSNEQFF	TGTGCCAGCAGCGTCCCGGGACAGGTCTCTAATGAGCAGTTCTTC
TRBD2	TRBV24-1	.	19	TRBJ2-3	CATSAREPRLARSTDTQYF	TGTGCCACCAGTGCCAGGGAGCCCCGACTAGCCAGGAGCACAGATACGCAGTATTTT
TRBD2	TRBV4-1	.	15	TRBJ2-7	CASSQGPTGGLEQYF	TGCGCCAGCAGCCAAGGTCCAACGGGAGGGCTCGAGCAGTACTTC
.	TRBV6-5	.	15	TRBJ2-7	CASSYDNRGAYEQYF	TGTGCCAGCAGTTACGATAACCGGGGAGCCTACGAGCAGTACTTC
.	TRBV10-3	.	11	TRBJ1-1	CAIRRNTEAFF	TGTGCCATCAGGAGGAACACTGAAGCTTTCTTT
TRBD1	TRBV7-2	.	13	TRBJ1-2	CASSLARDRAHTF	TGTGCCAGCAGCTTAGCGAGAGACAGGGCACACACCTTC
TRBD1	TRBV25-1	.	13	TRBJ2-1	CASSGMGQSPSLF	TGTGCCAGCAGTGGGATGGGACAGTCCCCTAGCCTCTTC
TRBD1	TRBV5-5	.	14	TRBJ1-6	CASSFGQGGTPLHF	TGTGCCAGCAGCTTTGGACAGGGAGGAACACCCCTCCACTTT
TRBD2	TRBV2	.	22	TRBJ2-7	CASSEWGVKTGLASSISYEQYF	TGTGCCAGCAGTGAATGGGGGGTTAAAACGGGACTAGCGTCTTCTATTTCCTACGAGCAGTACTTC
.	TRBV5-1	once	16	TRBJ1-3	CASSLGSAESSGTIYF	TGCGCCAGCAGCTTGGGGTCAGCTGAAAGTTCAGGTACCATATATTTT
.	TRBV9	once	16	TRBJ2-7	CASSPTPRGRWYEQYF	TGTGCCAGCAGCCCTACCCCCCGGGGGAGGTGGTACGAGCAGTACTTC
TRBD1	TRBV9	.	16	TRBJ2-7	CASSRTGTGDPYEQYF	TGTGCCAGCAGCAGGACCGGGACAGGCGATCCCTACGAGCAGTACTTC
TRBD1	TRBV5-1	.	15	TRBJ1-1	CASSLEGQGNTEAFF	TGCGCCAGCAGCTTGGAAGGACAGGGGAACACTGAAGCTTTCTTT
TRBD2	TRBV30	.	15	TRBJ2-5	CAWSVTGGPSETQYF	TGTGCCTGGAGTGTAACGGGAGGGCCCTCAGAGACCCAGTACTTC
.	TRBV18	.	15	TRBJ1-5	CASSPSQEYDQPQHF	TGTGCCAGCTCACCTTCTCAGGAATATGATCAGCCCCAGCATTTT
.	TRBV7-3	.	14	TRBJ2-2	CASSLNQRGGELFF	TGTGCCAGCAGCTTAAACCAAAGAGGCGGGGAGCTGTTTTTT
TRBD1	TRBV11-2	.	16	TRBJ2-1	CASSSRQGGSYNEQFF	TGTGCCAGCAGCTCCAGACAGGGGGGCTCCTACAATGAGCAGTTCTTC
TRBD1	TRBV11-2	.	14	TRBJ2-7	CASSPRQGSYEQYF	TGTGCCAGCAGCCCCCGACAGGGTTCCTACGAGCAGTACTTC
.	TRBV20-1	once	11	TRBJ2-7	CSGRDGKEQYF	TGCAGTGGGAGGGACGGCAAGGAGCAGTACTTC
TRBD2	TRBV25-1	once	15	TRBJ2-7	CASSPGLAGGNEQYF	TGTGCCAGCAGTCCGGGACTAGCGGGAGGTAACGAGCAGTACTTC